The 23 T cell receptor beta chains reported below all come from one sample, sequenced in a study of shared T cell receptors in the human thymus. TCRdb's table, derived via immunoSEQ multiplex PCR, lists solely in-frame clones and lacks some. The data contain hundreds of thousands of clones, roughly 90% of them singletons. These data are also associated with another study on human thymus T cells.

Specimen: thymocytes. The receptors derive from a boy younger than two with a congenital heart defect.

This rearrangement joins TRBV5-1 to TRBJ2-7; perhaps TRBD2 as D (5 bases). CDR1 SGHRS and CDR2 YFSETQ come from the germline V gene. CDR3 length equals 20 residues. Trimming removed 0 bases from V and 0 bases from J, with 25 bases in between. In nucleotides, the CDR3 is TGCGCCAGCAGCTTGGCCTACGCGGCTAGCTCCCCCAAGAGCTCCTACGAGCAGTACTTC. Protein: CASSLAYAASSPKSSYEQYF.

The rearrangement links TRBV4-1 to TRBJ2-2, with 8 nucleotides matching TRBD1. Germline trimming cut 0 bases from V and 5 bases from J; bases unmatched to any gene: 8. CDR3 length equals 17 residues. The V gene's germline CDR1 is MGHRA and CDR2 YSYEKL. CDR3 amino acids: CASSQDGRGRKTGELFF. The CDR3, as DNA: TGCGCCAGCAGCCAAGATGGCAGGGGGCGAAAGACCGGGGAGCTGTTTTTT.

The rearrangement joins TRBV18 to TRBJ2-5, with 10 bases aligning to TRBD1. The CDR3 spans 15 residues. Germline V gene sequence: CDR1 KGHSH, CDR2 LQKENI. The trim removed 3 bases at V and 5 bases at J, leaving 6 bases unmatched. CDR3: CASSPGQGGWETQYF. The CDR3 bases are TGTGCCAGCTCACCCGGACAGGGGGGATGGGAGACCCAGTACTTC.

The chain links TRBV27 to TRBJ2-4; D possibly corresponds to TRBD1 (5 bases). Germline V lookup: CDR1 MNHEY, CDR2 SMNVEV (reference sequence). Trimming removed 2 bases from V and 0 bases from J, with 11 bases in between. The CDR3 spans 16 residues. The CDR3 loop reads CASSLQGWAAKNIQYF. Written as DNA, the CDR3 is TGTGCCAGCAGTTTACAGGGTTGGGCAGCCAAAAACATTCAGTACTTC.

J is TRBJ2-3 and V is TRBV10-3; 8 bases line up with TRBD2. This CDR3 has 16 residues. The V gene end was trimmed by 2 bases and the J gene end by 0 bases; junction bases not matched to a gene: 4. CDR1 and CDR2 (germline): ENHRY, SYGVKD. CDR3: CAISEAREASTDTQYF. CDR3 DNA: TGTGCCATCAGTGAGGCGCGGGAGGCCAGCACAGATACGCAGTATTTT.

The genes are TRBV15 and TRBJ2-7, with 10 bases lining up with TRBD1. Trimming at V came to 4 bases and at J to 2 bases, leaving 5 bases not matched to a gene. Germline V lookup: CDR1 LNHNV, CDR2 YYDKDF (reference sequence). CDR3 length: 15 residues. The CDR3 protein is CATSTGTGATYEQYF. CDR3 coding DNA: TGTGCCACCAGCACTGGGACAGGGGCTACCTACGAGCAGTACTTC.

This chain links TRBV4-3 with TRBJ2-6; weak D call: TRBD2 (6 bases). CDR1 is LGHNA, CDR2 YSLEER, per germline. This CDR3 comprises 19 residues. V was clipped by 1 base and J by 4 bases, with 20 bases between them. The DNA for the CDR3 is TGCGCCAGCAGCCAAGTCCTGAGGGACTCCCAAGGGGGGGCCAACGTCCTGACTTTC. This gives the protein CASSQVLRDSQGGANVLTF.

This chain joins TRBV5-1 and TRBJ2-5, with 10 bases fitting TRBD2. The germline CDR1 and CDR2 sequences are SGHRS and YFSETQ. CDR3 length: 13 amino acids. V lost 7 bases and J lost 4; bases outside the gene matches: 4. The CDR3 loop is CASGPSGRETQYF. The CDR3 nucleotides are TGCGCCAGCGGGCCTAGCGGGAGAGAGACCCAGTACTTC.

This sequence joins TRBV27 and TRBJ2-7, with 8 bases aligning to TRBD1. The germline CDR1 and CDR2 sequences are MNHEY and SMNVEV (reference sequence). This CDR3 has 17 residues. Unmatched junction bases numbered 13, after V lost 4 bases and J lost 2 bases. The CDR3 nucleotides are TGTGCCAGCAGTTACCTCCCCGGGACAGGACCTGCCTACGAGCAGTACTTC. Amino acid sequence: CASSYLPGTGPAYEQYF.

Only one count was recorded for this clone. CDR3 protein: CASSKGHAGGPPQGFF. CDR3 DNA sequence: TGTGCCAGCAGCAAGGGACATGCGGGAGGGCCGCCCCAAGGGTTCTTC. The chain has TRBV7-2 and TRBJ2-1; 9 bases align to TRBD2. This CDR3 is 16 amino acids long. Germline V gene lookup returns CDR1 SGHTA and CDR2 FQGNSA. V trimming: 5 bases; J trimming: 15 bases; junction bases outside the gene matches: 20.

This clone showed up just once. The CDR3 sequence: CASIPGTGVGYGYTF. CDR3 bases: TGTGCCAGCATTCCCGGGACAGGGGTAGGGTATGGCTACACCTTC. The chain joins TRBV2 to TRBJ1-2; TRBD1 matches 10 bases. After removal of 7 bases from V and 5 bases from J, the junction contained 10 bases not matched to a gene. This CDR3 is 15 amino acids long. Germline V CDR1 and CDR2: SNHLY, FYNNEI.

V and J are TRBV12-5 and TRBJ2-7, with D possibly matching TRBD2 (6 bases). The germline V gene has CDR1 LGHNT and CDR2 FRNRAP. V was clipped by 1 base and J by 1 base, with 11 bases between them. This CDR3 comprises 15 residues. The CDR3 bases are TGTGCTAGTGGTTTGGAGGGGAGGCCTTCCTACGAGCAGTACTTC. It specifies CASGLEGRPSYEQYF.

The chain uses TRBV25-1 and TRBJ2-5, with 9 bases matching TRBD1. This CDR3 comprises 12 residues. From germline, CDR1 is MGHDK and CDR2 SYGVNS. J lost 3 bases, V lost 8 bases, and 1 base had no gene match. This CDR3 reads CASGTGKETQYF. As DNA, the CDR3 is TGTGCCAGCGGGACAGGGAAAGAGACCCAGTACTTC.

CDR3 region: CASSQGKSSGRLAKNIQYF. The DNA of the CDR3 is TGCGCCAGCAGCCAAGGGAAATCTAGCGGGAGACTAGCCAAAAACATTCAGTACTTC. V gene TRBV4-1 combines with J gene TRBJ2-4; TRBD2 matches 10 bases. The CDR3 runs to 19 residues. Germline assignment: CDR1 MGHRA and CDR2 YSYEKL. Trimming took 1 base from V and 0 from J; bases not matched to a gene: 9.

This chain's CDR3 is CASSQSGGAPYEQYF. The CDR3 bases are TGCGCCAGCAGTCAATCAGGGGGGGCCCCCTACGAGCAGTACTTC. The rearrangement links TRBV23-1 to TRBJ2-7; D might be TRBD2 (7 bases). TRBV23-1 is recorded as an ORF, its role being uncertain. Trimming pared 0 bases from V and 2 bases from J, leaving 11 bases between. The CDR3 is 15 amino acids.

The V gene is TRBV4-2, the J gene TRBJ2-1; TRBD2 is a possible D gene (6 bases). Germline CDR1 reads LGHNA; CDR2 reads YNFKEQ. V dropped 3 bases and J dropped 1 base, with 16 bases sitting between them. This CDR3 is built from 17 residues. The CDR3 nucleotides read TGTGCCAGCAGCCAGAGTGGAGGAGGGGAATCCTACAATGAGCAGTTCTTC. Translated, it gives CASSQSGGGESYNEQFF.

Here the CDR3 reads CASSQPPTGTGRMGGYGYTF. The DNA for the CDR3 is TGCGCCAGCAGCCAACCTCCAACCGGGACAGGGAGGATGGGCGGGTATGGCTACACCTTC. The chain joins TRBV5-1 to TRBJ1-2; TRBD1 matches at 9 bases. Per the germline V gene, CDR1 is SGHRS and CDR2 is YFSETQ. The CDR3 spans 20 residues. V shed 4 bases, J shed 5 bases, and the junction held 24 bases outside the gene matches.

The chain carries TRBV28 and TRBJ2-7, with D maybe TRBD2 (5 bases). With 3 bases removed from V and 2 bases from J, the gap between germline ends came to 17 bases. This CDR3 spans 16 amino acids. Germline CDR1 and CDR2: MDHEN and SYDVKM. The DNA for the CDR3 is TGTGCCAGCAGTTTGCTACGTGGCGGGTTCCCCTACGAGCAGTACTTC. It yields the protein CASSLLRGGFPYEQYF.

The chain uses TRBV4-1 and TRBJ2-3; unclear D gene. V lost 1 base, J lost 6 bases, and 8 bases lay in between. The CDR3 spans 13 residues. Looked up from germline, CDR1 is MGHRA and CDR2 is YSYEKL. The CDR3 sequence: CASSQGAPDTQYF. For the CDR3, the DNA is TGCGCCAGCAGCCAAGGCGCCCCCGATACGCAGTATTTT.

CDR3 nucleotides: TGTGCCAGCAGTGTAGGCAGGGGCTACTATGGCTACACCTTC. It yields the protein CASSVGRGYYGYTF. The V call is TRBV2, the J call TRBJ1-2; perhaps TRBD1 as D (6 bases). The CDR3 has 14 amino acids. The germline CDR1 and CDR2 sequences are SNHLY and FYNNEI. The germline V and J ends were trimmed by 4 bases and 3 bases, with 12 bases remaining between them.

This clone has just a few counts. The chain links TRBV7-2 to TRBJ2-2; no firm D call. This CDR3 is 13 amino acids long. The V gene's germline CDR1 is SGHTA and CDR2 FQGNSA. Between the trimmed V and J ends, which lost 3 bases and 6 bases, there was a span of 8 bases. The CDR3 loop is CASSLRAPGELFF. CDR3 coding DNA: TGTGCCAGCAGCTTGCGAGCCCCCGGGGAGCTGTTTTTT.

V gene TRBV9 combines with J gene TRBJ2-7; D remains unclear. V gave up 0 bases and J gave up 0 bases, with 7 bases separating them. Germline V gene data show CDR1 as SGDLS and CDR2 as YYNGEE. The CDR3 extends over 14 amino acids. For the CDR3, the DNA is TGTGCCAGCAGCGTAGATGCCGGCTCCTACGAGCAGTACTTC. Protein sequence: CASSVDAGSYEQYF.

This chain joins TRBV5-4 and TRBJ2-3; tentative D call: TRBD2 (5 bases). The CDR3 consists of 16 residues. Germline V lookup: CDR1 SGHNT, CDR2 YYREEE (reference sequence). V shed 5 bases and J shed 4 bases, with 20 bases lying between them. CDR3 coding DNA: TGTGCCAGCAGGCTCAAAGCAGGACTCCTCGCAGATACGCAGTATTTT. Protein sequence: CASRLKAGLLADTQYF.